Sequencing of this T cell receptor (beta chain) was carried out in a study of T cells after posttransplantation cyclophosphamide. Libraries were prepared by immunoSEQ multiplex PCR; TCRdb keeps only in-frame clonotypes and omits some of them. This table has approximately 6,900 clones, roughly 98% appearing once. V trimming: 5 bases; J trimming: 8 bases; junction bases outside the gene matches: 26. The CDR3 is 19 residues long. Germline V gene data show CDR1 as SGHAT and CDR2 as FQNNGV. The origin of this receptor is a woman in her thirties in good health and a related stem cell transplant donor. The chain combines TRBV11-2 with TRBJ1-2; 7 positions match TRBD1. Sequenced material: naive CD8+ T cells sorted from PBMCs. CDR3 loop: CASSPLEIGTEDRGFGYTF. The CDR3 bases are TGTGCCAGCAGCCCCTTAGAGATAGGGACAGAGGACAGAGGGTTCGGCTACACCTTC.